One sample yielded the 10 T cell receptor beta chains listed below, sequenced in a study of CD8+ T cells in alopecia areata. Stated treatment: oral pan-JAK inhibitor, 5-10 mg twice daily. cDNA reverse transcribed from extracted RNA served as the sequencing template. Profiled with immunoSEQ multiplex PCR; TCRdb holds only in-frame clones, not every one. Among 100,000 to 130,000 clones listed, 65% to 85% were seen once. The sample in question was CD8+ T cells sorted from blood, obtained at week 24, from a patient treated with tofacitinib. These receptors all come from a human donor with alopecia areata.

The chain employs TRBV29-1 and TRBJ1-1; D is ambiguous. Germline values: CDR1 SQVTM, CDR2 ANQGSEA. Trimming left V 2 bases short and J 7 bases short, with 11 bases between. The CDR3 sequence is 12 residues long. The CDR3 region has the DNA TGCAGCGTTGAAATTGGCGTAAATGAAGCTTTCTTT. It encodes CSVEIGVNEAFF. The entire variable domain, with the rest obtained from reference TRBV29-1 and TRBJ1-1, is as follows: SAVISQKPSRDICQRGTSLTIQCQVDSQVTMMFWYRQQPGQSLTLIATANQGSEATYESGFVIDKFPISRPNLTFSTLTVSNMSPEDSSIYLCSVEIGVNEAFFGQGTRLTVV.

The CDR3: CASSYVSSGDTGELFF. Here the CDR3 DNA reads TGTGCCAGCAGTTACGTTTCTAGCGGGGACACCGGGGAGCTGTTTTTT. The chain is built from TRBV6-5 and TRBJ2-2, with 9 bases fitting TRBD2. This CDR3 comprises 16 residues. J lost 3 bases, V lost 2 bases, and 4 bases had no gene match. The germline CDR1 and CDR2 sequences are MNHEY and SVGAGI.

CDR3 coding DNA: TGCGCCAGCAGCCAAGTCAACCAGGGGGCTGCTTCACCCCTCCACTTT. This encodes CASSQVNQGAASPLHF. The genes are TRBV4-1 and TRBJ1-6, with 8 bases identical to TRBD1. The CDR3 loop spans 16 amino acids. J gave up 9 bases and V 1 base, and 8 bases lay outside the gene matches. Germline CDR1 is MGHRA and CDR2 is YSYEKL.

This chain joins TRBV27 and TRBJ1-5; possibly TRBD1 for D (6 bases). CDR1 MNHEY and CDR2 SMNVEV come from the germline V gene (reference sequence). V lost 6 bases, J lost 3 bases, and 15 bases lay in between. This CDR3 contains 15 residues. This CDR3 is CASSLQGAANQPQHF. Here the CDR3 DNA reads TGTGCCAGCAGCCTACAGGGAGCGGCCAATCAGCCCCAGCATTTT.

This chain connects TRBV6-4 to TRBJ2-3; unclear D gene. V was cut by 3 bases and J by 0 bases, with 4 bases left in between. This CDR3 comprises 13 residues. Germline CDR1 and CDR2: MRHNA and SNTAGT. The CDR3 sequence: CASSEVSTDTQYF. DNA of the CDR3: TGTGCCAGCAGTGAAGTCAGCACAGATACGCAGTATTTT.

The V and J genes are TRBV2 and TRBJ2-7; D ambiguous. The germline V gene has CDR1 SNHLY and CDR2 FYNNEI. The CDR3 sequence is 12 residues long. Trimming took off 5 bases at V and 4 bases at J, with 9 bases between the two ends. CDR3 nucleotide sequence: TGTGCCAGCAGTAAGGGAACGTACGAGCAGTACTTC. Translating it yields CASSKGTYEQYF.

This chain uses TRBV7-9 with TRBJ1-4, with a tentative D call TRBD1 (5 bases). Per the germline V gene, CDR1 is SEHNR and CDR2 is FQNEAQ (reference sequence). V was shortened by 1 base and J by 6 bases, with 9 bases between the two germline ends. The CDR3 consists of 14 residues. The CDR3, as DNA: TGTGCCAGCAGCTTAGGGGACGGATATGAAAAACTGTTTTTT. It codes for CASSLGDGYEKLFF.

The chain joins TRBV14 to TRBJ2-2; D remains ambiguous. CDR3 size: 13 residues. The ends were cut back, 8 bases at V and 7 bases at J, with 14 bases in the middle. Germline values: CDR1 SGHDN, CDR2 FVKESK. The CDR3, as DNA: TGTGCCAGCGCCGGGCCCTTCGGCGGGGAGCTGTTTTTT. As protein: CASAGPFGGELFF.

This chain uses TRBV7-8 with TRBJ1-2, with a weak D call TRBD1 (5 bases). This CDR3 is built from 18 residues. Trimming stripped 5 bases from V and 0 bases from J, with 22 bases between. Germline CDR1 SGHVS, CDR2 FQNEAQ. In DNA form, the CDR3 reads TGTGCCAGCAGCACAGAGGGGACTCCTAACGGAGCTAACTATGGCTACACCTTC. Its translation: CASSTEGTPNGANYGYTF.

The V call is TRBV4-1, the J call TRBJ1-1; 12 positions agree with TRBD1. The CDR3 totals 16 residues. Per the germline V gene, CDR1 is MGHRA and CDR2 is YSYEKL. V lost 1 base and J lost 6; bases outside the gene matches: 6. This CDR3 reads CASSQAGTGGFAEAFF. In nucleotides, the CDR3 is TGCGCCAGCAGCCAAGCCGGGACAGGGGGCTTCGCTGAAGCTTTCTTT.